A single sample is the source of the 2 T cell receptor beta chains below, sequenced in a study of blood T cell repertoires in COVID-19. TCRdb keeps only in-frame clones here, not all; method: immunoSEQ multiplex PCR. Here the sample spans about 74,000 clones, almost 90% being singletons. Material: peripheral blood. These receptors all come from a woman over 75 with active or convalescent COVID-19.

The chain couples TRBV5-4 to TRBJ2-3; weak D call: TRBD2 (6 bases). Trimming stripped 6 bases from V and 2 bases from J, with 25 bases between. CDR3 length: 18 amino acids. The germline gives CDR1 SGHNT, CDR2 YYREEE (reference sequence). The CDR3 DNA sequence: TGTGCCAGCACCCCGACTAGGCGGTCTCCCGATTTCACAGATACGCAGTATTTT. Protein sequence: CASTPTRRSPDFTDTQYF.

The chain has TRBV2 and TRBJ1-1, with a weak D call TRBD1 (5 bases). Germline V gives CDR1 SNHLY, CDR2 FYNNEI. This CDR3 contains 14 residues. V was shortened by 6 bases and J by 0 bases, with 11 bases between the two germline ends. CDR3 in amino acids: CASRSGGVNTEAFF. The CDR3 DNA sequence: TGTGCCAGCAGATCTGGGGGGGTGAACACTGAAGCTTTCTTT.